This is a list of T cell receptor beta chains from one sample in a study of beta chain features in type 1 diabetes. Repertoires were generated with immunoSEQ multiplex PCR, while TCRdb's copy carries only in-frame clones and drops some. The data contain 250,000 to 350,000 clones, approximately 10% of them singletons. The source material was naive CD4+ T cells from blood. The receptors stem from a woman younger than 45 in good health. Both conserved end residues are part of each CDR3. Each record gives: J gene, V gene, D gene, clone size, CDR3 protein, CDR3 DNA. A D gene is named only where the DNA matches it firmly. Clone size is stated in some rows and not others, as once, few, many or a class when expanded.

j_call: TRBJ1-1; v_call: TRBV5-6; d_call: -; clone_size: few; cdr3_aa: CASSLDREKSFF; cdr3_nt: TGTGCCAGCAGCTTGGACCGGGAAAAGTCTTTCTTT
j_call: TRBJ2-1; v_call: TRBV9; d_call: -; clone_size: -; cdr3_aa: CASSVGSLRDNEQFF; cdr3_nt: TGTGCCAGCAGCGTAGGGTCCTTAAGAGACAATGAGCAGTTCTTC
j_call: TRBJ1-1; v_call: TRBV29-1; d_call: TRBD1; clone_size: few; cdr3_aa: CSVPGQDEAFF; cdr3_nt: TGCAGCGTTCCCGGACAGGATGAAGCTTTCTTT
j_call: TRBJ2-5; v_call: TRBV5-1; d_call: TRBD2; clone_size: -; cdr3_aa: CASSLAPGLAAQETQYF; cdr3_nt: TGCGCCAGCAGCTTGGCTCCGGGACTAGCGGCCCAAGAGACCCAGTACTTC
j_call: TRBJ2-7; v_call: TRBV7-6; d_call: -; clone_size: few; cdr3_aa: CASSSQGGGSYEQYF; cdr3_nt: TGTGCCAGCAGCTCGCAAGGTGGAGGGTCCTACGAGCAGTACTTC
j_call: TRBJ1-2; v_call: TRBV28; d_call: -; clone_size: -; cdr3_aa: CASSLTDYGYTF; cdr3_nt: TGTGCCAGCAGTTTAACAGACTATGGCTACACCTTC
j_call: TRBJ2-7; v_call: TRBV18; d_call: TRBD2; clone_size: -; cdr3_aa: CASSPALAGDYEQYF; cdr3_nt: TGTGCCAGCTCACCCGCCCTAGCGGGAGACTACGAGCAGTACTTC
j_call: TRBJ2-3; v_call: TRBV29-1; d_call: TRBD1; clone_size: few; cdr3_aa: CSVEADRVQDTQYF; cdr3_nt: TGCAGCGTTGAAGCGGACAGGGTTCAAGATACGCAGTATTTT
j_call: TRBJ2-7; v_call: TRBV10-2; d_call: -; clone_size: -; cdr3_aa: CASSGQPPYEQYF; cdr3_nt: TGCGCCAGCAGCGGACAGCCACCCTACGAGCAGTACTTC
j_call: TRBJ1-2; v_call: TRBV7-3; d_call: TRBD1; clone_size: -; cdr3_aa: CASSLSPGTGGYTF; cdr3_nt: TGTGCCAGCAGCCTCTCCCCAGGGACAGGGGGCTACACCTTC
j_call: TRBJ2-5; v_call: TRBV18; d_call: -; clone_size: few; cdr3_aa: CASSPPGHQETQYF; cdr3_nt: TGTGCCAGCTCACCACCCGGACATCAAGAGACCCAGTACTTC
j_call: TRBJ2-1; v_call: TRBV7-9; d_call: TRBD2; clone_size: few; cdr3_aa: CASSPRGLADYNEQFF; cdr3_nt: TGTGCCAGCAGCCCCCGGGGACTAGCGGACTACAATGAGCAGTTCTTC
j_call: TRBJ2-7; v_call: TRBV29-1; d_call: -; clone_size: few; cdr3_aa: CSVGGVNYEQYF; cdr3_nt: TGCAGCGTTGGGGGGGTCAACTACGAGCAGTACTTC
j_call: TRBJ2-1; v_call: TRBV2; d_call: TRBD1; clone_size: few; cdr3_aa: CASSVRQGLNNEQFF; cdr3_nt: TGTGCCAGCAGTGTCCGACAGGGCCTAAACAATGAGCAGTTCTTC
j_call: TRBJ2-5; v_call: TRBV28; d_call: TRBD2; clone_size: few; cdr3_aa: CASIHGGGYQETQYF; cdr3_nt: TGTGCCAGCATTCATGGCGGGGGGTACCAAGAGACCCAGTACTTC
j_call: TRBJ2-6; v_call: TRBV5-4; d_call: TRBD2; clone_size: -; cdr3_aa: CASSLLRASGPSGANVLTF; cdr3_nt: TGTGCCAGCAGCTTACTCCGGGCTAGCGGACCATCTGGGGCCAACGTCCTGACTTTC
j_call: TRBJ2-5; v_call: TRBV30; d_call: TRBD2; clone_size: -; cdr3_aa: CAWSLSGRPNRQETQYF; cdr3_nt: TGTGCCTGGAGTTTGAGCGGGAGGCCCAACCGCCAAGAGACCCAGTACTTC